This T cell receptor (beta chain) derives from a study of blood T cell repertoires in COVID-19. Study information: PBMCs, B-cell-depleted T cells, or T cells provided the cDNA or gDNA that made up the material.

Libraries were prepared by immunoSEQ multiplex PCR; TCRdb keeps only in-frame clonotypes and omits some of them. The sample consists of about 85,000 clones, around 90% of them appearing once. Trimming stripped 3 bases from V and 6 bases from J, with 11 bases between. CDR1 and CDR2 from the germline V gene are MNHEY and SVGEGT. The CDR3 is 13 amino acids. The chain is built from TRBV6-2 or TRBV6-3 and TRBJ1-2; TRBD1 is a possible D gene (6 bases). This clonotype was sampled from a man aged 55 to 70 with acute or convalescent COVID-19. Sequences were obtained from peripheral blood. The CDR3 bases are TGTGCCAGCAGTTATTGGGCAGGGGATGGCTACACCTTC. Its protein product is CASSYWAGDGYTF.